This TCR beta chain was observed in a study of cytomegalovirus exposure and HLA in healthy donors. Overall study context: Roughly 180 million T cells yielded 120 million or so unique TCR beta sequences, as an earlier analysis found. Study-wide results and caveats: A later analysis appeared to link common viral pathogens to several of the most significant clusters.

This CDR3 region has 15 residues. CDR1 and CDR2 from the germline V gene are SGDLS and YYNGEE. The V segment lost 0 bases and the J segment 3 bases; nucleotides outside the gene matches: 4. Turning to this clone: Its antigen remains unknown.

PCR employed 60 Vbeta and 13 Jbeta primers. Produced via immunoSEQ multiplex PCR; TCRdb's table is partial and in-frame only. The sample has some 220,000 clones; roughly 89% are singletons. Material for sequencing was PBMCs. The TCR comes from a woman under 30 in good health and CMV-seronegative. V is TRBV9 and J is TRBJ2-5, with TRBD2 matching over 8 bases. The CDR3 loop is CASSVAGGLEETQYF. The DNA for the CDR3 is TGTGCCAGCAGCGTAGCGGGGGGGCTAGAAGAGACCCAGTACTTC. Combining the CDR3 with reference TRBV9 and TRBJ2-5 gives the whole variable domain DSGVTQTPKHLITATGQRVTLRCSPRSGDLSVYWYQQSLDQGLQFLIQYYNGEERAKGNILERFSAQQFPDLHSELNLSSLELGDSALYFCASSVAGGLEETQYFGPGTRLLVL.